The rows below give T cell receptor beta chains drawn from one sample of a study of human T cells and chemical hapten exposure. TCRdb used MiXCR to reprocess the RACE reads, holding one entry per CDR3 protein. The sample shows roughly 100,000 distinct CDR3 sequences, 10% to 13% of them seen only once. The sequenced sample was whole blood, obtained in connection with sensitization to the hapten diphenylcyclopropenone (DPC). The receptors stem from a woman in her sixties with alopecia areata. Some clones in this sample may be carry-over from other donors' samples. Each CDR3 is given without its conserved first and last residue. Clone size is given for some rows only: seen once, a few or many times, or a class if the clone is expanded.

TRBV27,.,TRBJ2-7,ASSSPTGAGEQY
TRBV7-2,few,TRBJ1-2,ASSRLGGLEFYGYT
TRBV10-1,many,TRBJ2-2,ASSEWRGPTGELF
TRBV19,.,TRBJ1-1,ASSIDLGQRNTEAF
TRBV20-1,many,TRBJ2-1,SETSGGRNEQF
TRBV27,.,TRBJ2-1,ASSLNGLYNEQI
TRBV12-3/TRBV12-4,few,TRBJ2-7,ASSRGTGYEQY
TRBV12-3/TRBV12-4,.,TRBJ2-7,ASSLSPQRVEQY
TRBV6-6,few,TRBJ2-7,ASSYSVRQGASYEQY
TRBV3-1,.,TRBJ2-7,ASSVIPTSEEQY
TRBV2,few,TRBJ1-5,ASSESGQPQH
TRBV5-1,many,TRBJ2-3,ASSLGGVSTDTQY
TRBV7-2,many,TRBJ2-1,ASRPGLSYNEQF
TRBV27,.,TRBJ2-1,ASSSSPYNEQF
TRBV7-9,few,TRBJ2-7,ASSLIPPMGNEQY
TRBV7-2,few,TRBJ2-3,ASSFWVAGGADTQY
TRBV21-1,few,TRBJ2-7,ASSKDLMPPIYEQY
TRBV12-3/TRBV12-4,many,TRBJ1-2,ASRGGGKDYGYT
TRBV7-3,many,TRBJ2-6,ASSLRLSSSGANVLT
TRBV19,many,TRBJ1-5,ASSVPHQGHQPQH
TRBV7-9,few,TRBJ1-1,ASTGLGHPNTEAF
TRBV5-4,.,TRBJ2-2,ASSPQTGTSGSGELF
TRBV6-4,few,TRBJ2-1,ASSAGQGPGNEQF
TRBV10-3,few,TRBJ2-1,AISPDGTYNEQF
TRBV19,many,TRBJ1-5,ASTTSQGGRQPQH
TRBV12-5,few,TRBJ1-2,ASGLLQGIGYT
TRBV12-2,many,TRBJ1-4,ASRLKGHKRSGCRREKLF
TRBV6-1,many,TRBJ1-1,ASSERGSHTEAF
TRBV6-2/TRBV6-3,.,TRBJ1-1,ASSYSPRDTEAF
TRBV20-1,few,TRBJ1-5,SARAAGQGNQPQH
TRBV20-1,many,TRBJ1-2,SAGRYT
TRBV12-3/TRBV12-4,.,TRBJ2-3,ASSFRAGGYTDTQY
TRBV12-3/TRBV12-4,many,TRBJ2-7,ASSLRWGEQY
TRBV15,.,TRBJ2-5,VTSPRAGSQETQY
TRBV29-1,.,TRBJ2-3,SVWSGGASDTQY
TRBV30,many,TRBJ2-1,AWSGSPYEQF
TRBV30,few,TRBJ1-1,AWSTGTGPTEAF
TRBV27,many,TRBJ1-1,ASSPYPWTGRTEAF
TRBV5-1,many,TRBJ2-1,ASSFTSGTPNEQF
TRBV20-1,few,TRBJ1-5,SATSFSGTGGYRQPQH
TRBV7-2,many,TRBJ2-1,ASTIYASGGGTEQF
TRBV20-1,.,TRBJ2-2,SAMDSKNTGELF
TRBV7-3,many,TRBJ1-2,ASSWSQRNYGYT
TRBV6-1,many,TRBJ2-3,ASSHQLPRGGTTSTDTQY
TRBV11-2,many,TRBJ1-2,ASSGVNYGYT
TRBV6-6,.,TRBJ1-3,ASSYSRPSSGNTIY
TRBV5-5,.,TRBJ2-7,ATTPGIEVSDEQY
TRBV18,many,TRBJ2-1,ASSELGGSSYNEQF
TRBV29-1,.,TRBJ1-5,SVALGSINQPQH
TRBV29-1,many,TRBJ2-6,SVKNPAGANVLT
TRBV4-2,.,TRBJ2-1,ASSQVSLGYNEQF
TRBV18,many,TRBJ2-3,ASSPLEADTQY
TRBV4-1,many,TRBJ1-5,ASSQDRGRGTHQPQH
TRBV12-3/TRBV12-4,many,TRBJ1-6,ASRDDRGYSNSPLH
TRBV30,.,TRBJ2-5,AWSSTSGGAETQY
TRBV12-3/TRBV12-4,.,TRBJ1-6,ASSLMGSPLH
TRBV6-5,.,TRBJ2-7,ASSYSGGGNAYEQY
TRBV19,.,TRBJ2-7,ASSSGSQDSYEQY
TRBV11-2,many,TRBJ2-7,ASSFPGAYEQY